This is a list of T cell receptor beta chains from one sample in a study of blood T cell repertoires in COVID-19. Produced via immunoSEQ multiplex PCR; TCRdb's table is partial and in-frame only. Of 200,000 to 250,000 clones in the sample, around nine tenths were seen once. Material: PBMCs or T cells enriched from blood (not recorded which). These receptor sequences come from a woman in her forties or fifties with acute COVID-19. The CDR3 runs from the conserved cysteine through the conserved F or W. D genes are given only for firm matches. For some rows the clone size is stated as once, few or many, or as a class when expanded; others skip it.

D gene,clone size,CDR3 length,J gene,V gene,CDR3 DNA,CDR3 protein
.,.,13,TRBJ2-7,TRBV27,TGTGCCAGCAGTGGAGGGATCAATTACGAGCAGTACTTC,CASSGGINYEQYF
TRBD1,.,14,TRBJ2-7,TRBV30,TGTGCCTGGCAGACCGGGACAGGCTATTACGAGCAGTACTTC,CAWQTGTGYYEQYF
.,.,12,TRBJ1-1,TRBV7-2,TGTGCCAGCAGCTTGTCGGGACACAGGGCTTTCTTT,CASSLSGHRAFF
.,.,16,TRBJ1-3,TRBV9,TGTGCCAGCAGCGTAGCTACGGGGGAGGCTGGAAACACCATATATTTT,CASSVATGEAGNTIYF
.,.,16,TRBJ1-5,TRBV9,TGTGCCAGCAGCGTAGAATCGTTCAGGGGCAATCAGCCCCAGCATTTT,CASSVESFRGNQPQHF
.,.,13,TRBJ2-7,TRBV10-3,TGTGCCATCAGGACGGGAGTCTTCTCCGAGCAGTACTTC,CAIRTGVFSEQYF
TRBD2,.,15,TRBJ2-5,TRBV5-1,TGCGCCAGCAGTCCGTGGGCGGGAGTTATAGAGACCCAGTACTTC,CASSPWAGVIETQYF
.,once,13,TRBJ1-5,TRBV19,TGTGCCAGCAGGACTGCCGTAAATCAGCCCCAGCATTTT,CASRTAVNQPQHF
.,.,16,TRBJ1-2,TRBV28,TGTGCCAGCAGTCGTGCGTCCAGGCAGACCCGTTATGGCTACACCTTC,CASSRASRQTRYGYTF
.,.,14,TRBJ1-2,TRBV11-2,TGTGCCAGCAGCTTAGAGGTCTATGCGGGTGGCTACACCTTC,CASSLEVYAGGYTF
.,.,16,TRBJ1-5,TRBV7-9,TGTGCCAGCAGCTCCCACCGGGACAAGGGTAATCAGCCCCAGCATTTT,CASSSHRDKGNQPQHF
.,.,14,TRBJ2-2,TRBV12-5,TGTGCTAGTGGTTGGACTCCCGGTTTCGGGGAGCTGTTTTTT,CASGWTPGFGELFF
TRBD2,.,14,TRBJ2-2,TRBV29-1,TGCAGCGTTGAAGAAGCGGGAGTGACCGGGGAGCTGTTTTTT,CSVEEAGVTGELFF
TRBD2,.,20,TRBJ2-1,TRBV4-1,TGCGCCAGCAGCCCAAAGCCTCTAGCGGGAGTATTAGGGTCCTACAATGAGCAGTTCTTC,CASSPKPLAGVLGSYNEQFF
.,few,14,TRBJ1-5,TRBV19,TGTGCCAGTAGCTCAGGGTGGCGCAATCAGCCCCAGCATTTT,CASSSGWRNQPQHF
TRBD1,.,14,TRBJ1-1,TRBV7-2,TGTGCCAGCAGCCCAGGGACAGCGAACACTGAAGCTTTCTTT,CASSPGTANTEAFF